This T cell receptor beta chain was documented in a study of long-term antiretroviral therapy in people with HIV. Survey level was the resolution at which the v3.0 immunoSEQ assay ran. Assay: immunoSEQ multiplex PCR; the TCRdb copy retains only in-frame clones and omits some. Of roughly 35,000 clones in the sample, 94% were seen once. The CDR3 runs 15 residues. V lost 5 bases to trimming and J lost 3 bases; unmatched junction nucleotides: 8. Per the germline V gene, CDR1 is SGHRS and CDR2 is YFSETQ. The sequence came from a woman between 50 and 59 years old with HIV. The material sequenced was unsorted PBMCs, taken approximately 5 years after starting antiretroviral therapy. This rearrangement joins TRBV5-1 to TRBJ1-2; TRBD1 matches at 9 bases. The CDR3 loop reads CASRRGTGNDYGYTF. CDR3 bases: TGCGCCAGCAGACGTGGGACAGGGAACGACTATGGCTACACCTTC. Full variable domain (rest looked up from reference TRBV5-1 and TRBJ1-2): KAGVTQTPRYLIKTRGQQVTLSCSPISGHRSVSWYQQTPGQGLQFLFEYFSETQRNKGNFPGRFSGRQFSNSRSEMNVSTLELGDSALYLCASRRGTGNDYGYTFGSGTRLTVV.